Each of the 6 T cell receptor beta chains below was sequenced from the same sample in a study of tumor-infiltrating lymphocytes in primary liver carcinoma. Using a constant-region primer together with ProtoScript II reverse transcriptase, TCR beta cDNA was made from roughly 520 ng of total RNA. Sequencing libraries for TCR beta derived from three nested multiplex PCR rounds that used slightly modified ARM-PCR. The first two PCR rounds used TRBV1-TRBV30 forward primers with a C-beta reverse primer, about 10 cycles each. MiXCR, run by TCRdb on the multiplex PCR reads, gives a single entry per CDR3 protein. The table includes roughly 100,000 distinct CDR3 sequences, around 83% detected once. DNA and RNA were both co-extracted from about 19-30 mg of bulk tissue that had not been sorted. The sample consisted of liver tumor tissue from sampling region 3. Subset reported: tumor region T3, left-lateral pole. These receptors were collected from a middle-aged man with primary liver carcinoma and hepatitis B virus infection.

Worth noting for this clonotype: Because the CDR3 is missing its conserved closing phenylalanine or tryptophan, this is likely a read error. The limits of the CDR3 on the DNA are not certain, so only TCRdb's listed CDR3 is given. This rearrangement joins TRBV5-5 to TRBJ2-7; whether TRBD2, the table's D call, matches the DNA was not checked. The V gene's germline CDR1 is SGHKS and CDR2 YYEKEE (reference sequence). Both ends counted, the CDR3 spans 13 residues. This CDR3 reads CASSFGLSYEQNL.

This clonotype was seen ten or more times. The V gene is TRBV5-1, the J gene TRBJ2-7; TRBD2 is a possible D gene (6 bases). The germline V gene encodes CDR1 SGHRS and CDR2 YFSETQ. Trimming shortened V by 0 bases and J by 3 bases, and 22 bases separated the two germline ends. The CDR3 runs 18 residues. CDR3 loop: CASSLAWVAETPFYEQYF. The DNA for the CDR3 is TGCGCCAGCAGCTTGGCCTGGGTAGCGGAAACACCGTTCTACGAGCAGTACTTC.

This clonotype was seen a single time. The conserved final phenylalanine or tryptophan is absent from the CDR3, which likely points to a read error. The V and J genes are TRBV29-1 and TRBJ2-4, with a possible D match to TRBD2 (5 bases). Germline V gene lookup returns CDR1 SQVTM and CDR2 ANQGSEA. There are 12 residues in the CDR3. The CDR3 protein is CSVIHGRGIQYL. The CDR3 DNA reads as TGCAGTGTAATTCACGGACGGGGCATTCAGTACTTA.

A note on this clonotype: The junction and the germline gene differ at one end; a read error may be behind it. CDR3: CTSSLDRTGWGYAF. CDR3 DNA: TGTACCAGCAGCCTAGATCGAACAGGCTGGGGCTACGCCTTC. This chain connects TRBV4-2 to TRBJ1-2, with D possibly TRBD1 on 5 matching bases. The germline gives CDR1 LGHNA, CDR2 YNFKEQ. CDR3 length equals 14 residues.

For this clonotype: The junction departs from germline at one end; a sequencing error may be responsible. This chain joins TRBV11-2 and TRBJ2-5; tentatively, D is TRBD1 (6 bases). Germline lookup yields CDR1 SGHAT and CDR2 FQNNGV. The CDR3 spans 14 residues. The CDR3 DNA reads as TGTGTCAGCAGCTTATACAGGGATAGGGAGACCCAATACTTT. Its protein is CVSSLYRDRETQYF. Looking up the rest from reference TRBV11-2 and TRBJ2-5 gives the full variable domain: EAGVAQSPRYKIIEKRQSVAFWCNPISGHATLYWYQQILGQGPKLLIQFQNNGVVDDSQLPKDRFSAERLKGVDSTLKIQPAKLEDSAVYLCVSSLYRDRETQYFGPGTRLLVL.

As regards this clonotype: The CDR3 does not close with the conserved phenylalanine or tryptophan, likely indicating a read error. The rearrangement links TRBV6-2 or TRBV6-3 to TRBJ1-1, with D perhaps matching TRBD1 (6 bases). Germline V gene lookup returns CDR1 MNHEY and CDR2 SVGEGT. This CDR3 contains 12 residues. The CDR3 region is CARGTRNTEAFL. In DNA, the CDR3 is TGTGCCAGGGGGACACGTAACACTGAGGCTTTCTTA.